This is a list of T cell receptor beta chains from one sample in a study of long-term antiretroviral therapy in people with HIV. The method was immunoSEQ multiplex PCR; TCRdb's version includes in-frame clones alone and lacks a portion of them. The sample comprises tens of thousands of clones, about three quarters of which are singletons, and about 7.1% rests with the top ten. The source was unsorted PBMCs, collected 2 years after starting antiretroviral therapy. These TCRs come from a woman aged 45-65 years with HIV. Each CDR3 is given without its conserved first and last residue.

j_call: TRBJ2-5
v_call: TRBV5-1
cdr3_aa: ASSRGGTKETQY

j_call: TRBJ1-1
v_call: TRBV30
cdr3_aa: AWSVPLSWGMNTEAF

j_call: TRBJ2-2
v_call: TRBV15
cdr3_aa: ATSREALVTDTGELF

j_call: TRBJ2-6
v_call: TRBV4-2
cdr3_aa: ASSQDETYGANVLT

j_call: TRBJ1-1
v_call: TRBV4-1
cdr3_aa: ASSLRGDTEAF

j_call: TRBJ2-1
v_call: TRBV5-1
cdr3_aa: ASSLRLASSYNEQF

j_call: TRBJ2-2
v_call: TRBV2
cdr3_aa: ASSEARGNTGELF

j_call: TRBJ1-1
v_call: TRBV5-6
cdr3_aa: ASSPQRGMNTEAF

j_call: TRBJ1-1
v_call: TRBV7-2
cdr3_aa: ASSRYTNTEAF

j_call: TRBJ2-7
v_call: TRBV9
cdr3_aa: ASSGQGAYEQY

j_call: TRBJ2-1
v_call: TRBV5-1
cdr3_aa: ASSFEVFYNEQF

j_call: TRBJ1-2
v_call: TRBV6-1
cdr3_aa: ASIHPGGGSGYT

j_call: TRBJ2-3
v_call: TRBV19
cdr3_aa: ASSIVGADTQY

j_call: TRBJ1-1
v_call: TRBV5-1
cdr3_aa: ASSLTGTANTEAF

j_call: TRBJ2-2
v_call: TRBV2
cdr3_aa: ASRRLAGGSNTGELF

j_call: TRBJ1-2
v_call: TRBV23-1
cdr3_aa: ASSHPGCRGRRGYT

j_call: TRBJ1-4
v_call: TRBV19
cdr3_aa: ASSPNLVLNEKLF

j_call: TRBJ2-4
v_call: TRBV19
cdr3_aa: ASSHGRSAKNIQY

j_call: TRBJ1-1
v_call: TRBV10-3
cdr3_aa: AISEPPMNTEAF

j_call: TRBJ2-3
v_call: TRBV7-9
cdr3_aa: ASSPESVSTDTQY

j_call: TRBJ1-3
v_call: TRBV27
cdr3_aa: ASSISGRSGNTIY

j_call: TRBJ2-3
v_call: TRBV2
cdr3_aa: ASSWDYTTDTQY

j_call: TRBJ1-1
v_call: TRBV2
cdr3_aa: ASRVTGTGGF

j_call: TRBJ2-5
v_call: TRBV5-6
cdr3_aa: ASSYTPEDHQETQY

j_call: TRBJ2-1
v_call: TRBV2
cdr3_aa: ASSERARGGGEQF

j_call: TRBJ2-5
v_call: TRBV30
cdr3_aa: AWSGTGGFETQY

j_call: TRBJ2-7
v_call: TRBV6-4
cdr3_aa: AHGLTYEQY

j_call: TRBJ2-7
v_call: TRBV27
cdr3_aa: ASSFGPYEQY

j_call: TRBJ1-4
v_call: TRBV27
cdr3_aa: ASSLAGEGEKLF

j_call: TRBJ1-4
v_call: TRBV5-6
cdr3_aa: ASSLGGLVEKLF

j_call: TRBJ2-1
v_call: TRBV9
cdr3_aa: ASSVGLGNEQF